This TCR beta chain was obtained from a study of blood T cells in healthy people across ages. Across the study: T cells yielded about one barcoded beta molecule per two cells through template switching.

Broader study findings: Underestimates were what the diversity estimates from one million T cells were considered to be.

The use of a sample-barcoded 5' primer and a J-beta primer mix characterized a second PCR of about 6 to 12 cycles. Each cDNA was tagged by a template-switch adaptor containing 12 random nucleotides. One entry per CDR3 protein, called by TCRdb with MiXCR from the 5' RACE reads. The table shows about 580,000 distinct CDR3 sequences, with 45% to 55% occurring only once. Germline CDR1 is MGHRA and CDR2 is YSYEKL. V dropped 5 bases and J dropped 2 bases, with 16 bases sitting between them. This CDR3 has 15 residues. This clonotype came up many times. The target antigen is unknown. The chain couples TRBV4-1 to TRBJ2-7; the D gene is possibly TRBD1 (7 bases). The source of this sequence is a man older than 75 in good health. Sequencing was carried out using blood. The CDR3 loop reads CASSSYRGGAYEQYF. The CDR3 DNA reads as TGCGCCAGCAGCTCGTACAGGGGAGGTGCCTACGAGCAGTACTTC.